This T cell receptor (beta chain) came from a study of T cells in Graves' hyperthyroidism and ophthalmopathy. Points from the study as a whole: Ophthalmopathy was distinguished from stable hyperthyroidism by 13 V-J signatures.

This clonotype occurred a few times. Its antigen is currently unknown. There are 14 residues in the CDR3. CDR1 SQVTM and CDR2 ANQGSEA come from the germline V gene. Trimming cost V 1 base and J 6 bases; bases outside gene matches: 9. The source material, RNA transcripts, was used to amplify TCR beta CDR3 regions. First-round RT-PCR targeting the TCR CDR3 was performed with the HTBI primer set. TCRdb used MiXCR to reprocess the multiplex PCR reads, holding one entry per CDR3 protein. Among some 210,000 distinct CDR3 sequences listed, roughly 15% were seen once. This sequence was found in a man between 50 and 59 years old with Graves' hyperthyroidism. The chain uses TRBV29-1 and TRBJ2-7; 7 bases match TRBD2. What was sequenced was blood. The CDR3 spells CSVEGGGDAVEQYF. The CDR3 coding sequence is TGCAGCGTTGAAGGGGGAGGGGATGCGGTCGAGCAGTACTTC.